Listed below are T cell receptor beta chains from one sample, sequenced in a study of T cell repertoires in cytomegalovirus infection. Each CDR3 protein gets one entry after TCRdb re-called the reads with MiXCR. The table lists around 530,000 distinct CDR3 sequences, more than 15% of them singletons. What was sequenced was CD8+ T cells from PBMCs. All receptors come from a human donor in good health (CMV status not recorded). Some clones in this sample may be carry-over from other donors' samples. The CDR3 runs from the conserved cysteine through the conserved F or W. D genes are given only for firm matches. Clone sizes are given selectively: once, few, many, or a class where the clone is expanded.

CDR3aa: CASRDSSNQPQHF
CDR3nt: TGTGCCAGCAGGGACAGTAGCAATCAGCCCCAGCATTTT
d_gene: NA
v_gene: TRBV7-8
abundance: many
j_gene: TRBJ1-5

CDR3aa: CASSYSVSVYEQYF
CDR3nt: TGTGCCAGCAGTTACTCGGTCTCGGTCTACGAGCAGTACTTC
d_gene: NA
v_gene: TRBV6-6
abundance: few
j_gene: TRBJ2-7

CDR3aa: CASSPITVGAWGEDEQFF
CDR3nt: TGTGCCAGCAGCCCCATAACGGTGGGGGCGTGGGGGGAGGATGAGCAGTTCTTC
d_gene: NA
v_gene: TRBV6-1
abundance: many
j_gene: TRBJ2-1

CDR3aa: CASSPGAGLSGNEQFF
CDR3nt: TGTGCCAGCAGCCCTGGGGCGGGACTGTCAGGCAATGAGCAGTTCTTC
d_gene: NA
v_gene: TRBV7-9
abundance: many
j_gene: TRBJ2-1

CDR3aa: CASSFLSDLNTEAFF
CDR3nt: TGTGCCAGCAGTTTTTTGTCGGACTTGAACACTGAAGCTTTCTTT
d_gene: NA
v_gene: TRBV27
abundance: NA
j_gene: TRBJ1-1

CDR3aa: CASSLGPEGGETQYF
CDR3nt: TGTGCCAGCAGCTTGGGGCCAGAAGGGGGGGAGACCCAGTACTTC
d_gene: NA
v_gene: TRBV5-5
abundance: NA
j_gene: TRBJ2-5

CDR3aa: CASSYPGLAGPLSYEQYF
CDR3nt: TGTGCCAGCAGTTACCCGGGACTAGCGGGACCCCTCTCCTACGAGCAGTACTTC
d_gene: TRBD2
v_gene: TRBV6-6
abundance: NA
j_gene: TRBJ2-7

CDR3aa: CASSWTDMNTEAFF
CDR3nt: TGTGCCAGCAGTTGGACAGACATGAACACTGAAGCTTTCTTT
d_gene: NA
v_gene: TRBV28
abundance: many
j_gene: TRBJ1-1

CDR3aa: CSVEDLRRGSYEQYF
CDR3nt: TGCAGCGTTGAAGATCTTCGGAGAGGATCCTACGAGCAGTACTTC
d_gene: NA
v_gene: TRBV29-1
abundance: NA
j_gene: TRBJ2-7

CDR3aa: CASSYSTGRAYEQYF
CDR3nt: TGTGCCAGCAGTTACTCGACCGGGAGGGCCTACGAGCAGTACTTC
d_gene: TRBD2
v_gene: TRBV6-2/TRBV6-3
abundance: NA
j_gene: TRBJ2-7

CDR3aa: CASSSRDRASGANVLTF
CDR3nt: TGTGCCAGCAGCTCCCGGGACAGGGCTTCTGGGGCCAACGTCCTGACTTTC
d_gene: TRBD1
v_gene: TRBV7-8
abundance: many
j_gene: TRBJ2-6

CDR3aa: CASSLARIGAVRFNEQFF
CDR3nt: TGTGCCAGCAGTTTAGCGCGTATCGGGGCGGTCCGATTCAATGAGCAGTTCTTC
d_gene: NA
v_gene: TRBV12-3/TRBV12-4
abundance: many
j_gene: TRBJ2-1

CDR3aa: CASRPGGTGAYEQYF
CDR3nt: TGTGCCAGCCGACCCGGTGGGACAGGGGCCTACGAGCAGTACTTC
d_gene: TRBD1
v_gene: TRBV19
abundance: NA
j_gene: TRBJ2-7

CDR3aa: CASTSLAYEQYF
CDR3nt: TGTGCCAGCACTTCCTTGGCATACGAGCAGTACTTC
d_gene: NA
v_gene: TRBV7-4
abundance: NA
j_gene: TRBJ2-7

CDR3aa: CAISDADREKYF
CDR3nt: TGTGCCATCAGTGATGCCGACAGGGAGAAGTACTTC
d_gene: TRBD1
v_gene: TRBV10-3
abundance: NA
j_gene: TRBJ2-7

CDR3aa: CASTARSLQGEAFF
CDR3nt: TGTGCCAGTACCGCGAGATCATTGCAGGGTGAAGCTTTCTTT
d_gene: NA
v_gene: TRBV19
abundance: NA
j_gene: TRBJ1-1

CDR3aa: CASSHRDGTYNEQFF
CDR3nt: TGTGCCAGCAGTCACCGGGACGGTACCTACAATGAGCAGTTCTTC
d_gene: NA
v_gene: TRBV27
abundance: NA
j_gene: TRBJ2-1

CDR3aa: CATEDYSPLHF
CDR3nt: TGTGCCACCGAGGATTATTCACCCCTCCACTTT
d_gene: NA
v_gene: TRBV6-1
abundance: many
j_gene: TRBJ1-6

CDR3aa: CASSFETGAYNEQFF
CDR3nt: TGTGCCAGCAGCTTCGAGACAGGGGCCTACAATGAGCAGTTCTTC
d_gene: TRBD1
v_gene: TRBV7-3
abundance: many
j_gene: TRBJ2-1

CDR3aa: CASTLGYAAYGYTF
CDR3nt: TGTGCCAGCACCTTGGGGTACGCAGCATATGGCTACACCTTC
d_gene: NA
v_gene: TRBV11-3
abundance: many
j_gene: TRBJ1-2

CDR3aa: CASSPRLDGNEQFF
CDR3nt: TGTGCCAGCTCACCCCGATTAGACGGCAATGAGCAGTTCTTC
d_gene: NA
v_gene: TRBV2
abundance: NA
j_gene: TRBJ2-1

CDR3aa: CASSSGGDRTSYEQYF
CDR3nt: TGTGCCAGCAGCTCTGGGGGGGACAGGACCTCCTACGAGCAGTACTTC
d_gene: NA
v_gene: TRBV7-9
abundance: few
j_gene: TRBJ2-7

CDR3aa: CSVDPGLARIETDTQYF
CDR3nt: TGCAGCGTTGACCCGGGACTAGCGAGGATAGAGACAGATACGCAGTATTTT
d_gene: TRBD2
v_gene: TRBV29-1
abundance: many
j_gene: TRBJ2-3

CDR3aa: CSAARGSILAKNIQYF
CDR3nt: TGCAGTGCGGCCAGGGGAAGCATTCTAGCCAAAAACATTCAGTACTTC
d_gene: NA
v_gene: TRBV20-1
abundance: NA
j_gene: TRBJ2-4

CDR3aa: CASSPWGGSNSGNTIYF
CDR3nt: TGTGCCAGCAGTCCGTGGGGGGGAAGTAACTCTGGAAACACCATATATTTT
d_gene: NA
v_gene: TRBV6-1
abundance: many
j_gene: TRBJ1-3

CDR3aa: CASRGLSMRDEQFF
CDR3nt: TGTGCCAGTAGGGGACTCTCAATGCGGGATGAGCAGTTCTTC
d_gene: NA
v_gene: TRBV19
abundance: few
j_gene: TRBJ2-1

CDR3aa: CASSIRQGSYNEQFF
CDR3nt: TGTGCCAGTAGTATCAGACAGGGCTCCTACAATGAGCAGTTCTTC
d_gene: TRBD1
v_gene: TRBV19
abundance: few
j_gene: TRBJ2-1

CDR3aa: CASSYSDSYGYTF
CDR3nt: TGTGCCAGCAGTTACTCCGACAGCTATGGCTACACCTTC
d_gene: NA
v_gene: TRBV6-5
abundance: many
j_gene: TRBJ1-2

CDR3aa: CASSLWTSGNNEQFF
CDR3nt: TGTGCCAGCAGTTTATGGACTAGCGGAAACAATGAGCAGTTCTTC
d_gene: TRBD2
v_gene: TRBV28
abundance: many
j_gene: TRBJ2-1

CDR3aa: CASSPWGGAGTEAFF
CDR3nt: TGTGCCAGCAGCCCGTGGGGGGGCGCTGGTACTGAAGCTTTCTTT
d_gene: NA
v_gene: TRBV5-6
abundance: NA
j_gene: TRBJ1-1

CDR3aa: CASSIGARGYTF
CDR3nt: TGTGCCAGCAGCATTGGCGCGCGTGGCTACACCTTC
d_gene: NA
v_gene: TRBV25-1
abundance: many
j_gene: TRBJ1-2

CDR3aa: CATSYRPGPDQPQHF
CDR3nt: TGTGCCACCAGTTATAGACCAGGCCCTGATCAACCCCAGCATTTT
d_gene: NA
v_gene: TRBV15
abundance: many
j_gene: TRBJ1-5

CDR3aa: CASSLPGRVAFF
CDR3nt: TGTGCCAGCAGCTTACCTGGACGGGTAGCTTTCTTT
d_gene: NA
v_gene: TRBV7-9
abundance: few
j_gene: TRBJ1-1

CDR3aa: CASSDLTSFYSNQPQHF
CDR3nt: TGTGCCAGCAGTGATCTGACGTCCTTTTATAGCAATCAGCCCCAGCATTTT
d_gene: NA
v_gene: TRBV6-1
abundance: many
j_gene: TRBJ1-5